This T cell receptor beta chain was found in a study of cytotoxic CD8 clonotypes in ibrutinib-treated CLL. Trimming shortened V by 1 base and J by 4 bases, and 10 bases separated the two germline ends. The CDR3 contains 15 residues. CDR1 is LGHNA and CDR2 is YNFKEQ in the germline V gene. Repertoires were generated with immunoSEQ multiplex PCR, while TCRdb's copy carries only in-frame clones and drops some. The sample has about 310,000 clones, approximately 80% seen once; the top ten hold under 8.5%. The sequence derives from a human donor with chronic lymphocytic leukemia. This sequence joins TRBV4-2 and TRBJ1-4; D gene unclear. This specimen was PBMCs, taken before ibrutinib treatment. CDR3 nucleotide sequence: TGTGCCAGCAGCCAAGTTGGCAGAGATAATGAAAAACTGTTTTTT. This sequence encodes CASSQVGRDNEKLFF.